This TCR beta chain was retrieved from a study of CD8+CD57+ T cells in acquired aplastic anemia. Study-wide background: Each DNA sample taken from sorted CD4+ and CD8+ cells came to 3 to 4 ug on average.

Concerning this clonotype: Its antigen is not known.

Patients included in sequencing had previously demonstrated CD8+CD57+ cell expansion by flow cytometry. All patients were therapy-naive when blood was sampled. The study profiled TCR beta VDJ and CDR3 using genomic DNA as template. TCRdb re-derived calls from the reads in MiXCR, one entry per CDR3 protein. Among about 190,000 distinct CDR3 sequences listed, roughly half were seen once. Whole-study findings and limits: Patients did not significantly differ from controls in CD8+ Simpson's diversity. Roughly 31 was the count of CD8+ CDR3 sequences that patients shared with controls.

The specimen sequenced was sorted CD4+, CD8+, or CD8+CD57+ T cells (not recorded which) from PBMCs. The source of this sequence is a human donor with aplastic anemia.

The CDR3: CASRGWGENTPYNEQFF. CDR3 in DNA: TGTGCCAGCAGGGGTTGGGGGGAGAACACCCCTTACAATGAGCAGTTCTTC. The chain combines TRBV6-1 with TRBJ2-1; TRBD2 might be the D (6 bases). This CDR3 comprises 17 residues. Germline V lookup: CDR1 MNHNS, CDR2 SASEGT. V was trimmed by 6 bases and J by 4 bases, leaving 22 bases between them.